The next 30 T cell receptor beta chains were all read from a single sample in a study of T cells in Graves' hyperthyroidism and ophthalmopathy. Researchers took RNA transcripts and amplified the TCR beta CDR3 regions from them. Researchers ran a first-round RT-PCR on the TCR CDR3 using the HTBI primer set. Each CDR3 protein is one row after TCRdb ran MiXCR on the multiplex PCR reads. The sample carries about 410,000 distinct CDR3 sequences, more than 12% recorded once. Sequencing was carried out using blood. Source of these receptors: a woman between 25 and 40 years old with Graves' ophthalmopathy.

The rearrangement joins TRBV19 to TRBJ1-2; 10 nucleotides line up with TRBD1. The CDR3 is 14 residues long. CDR1 LNHDA and CDR2 SQIVND come from the germline V gene (reference sequence). Trimming at V came to 7 bases and at J to 2 bases, leaving 4 bases not matched to a gene. CDR3 DNA sequence: TGTGCCAGTACAAAGGACAGGGGGAACTATGGCTACACCTTC. Its translation is CASTKDRGNYGYTF.

This clonotype was counted ten times or more. As DNA, the CDR3 is TGTGCCAGCAGTTTATACCCTCGGACAGGGGAGCTGTTTTTT. Protein sequence: CASSLYPRTGELFF. This chain connects TRBV27 to TRBJ2-2, with a weak D call TRBD1 (5 bases). Germline V gene data show CDR1 as MNHEY and CDR2 as SMNVEV (reference sequence). The ends were cut back, 1 base at V and 8 bases at J, with 11 bases in the middle. The CDR3 covers 14 residues.

This clonotype was observed at least ten times. DNA for the CDR3: TGTGCCAGCAGCCTCCCGGGACTACAAGAGACCCAGTACTTC. It encodes CASSLPGLQETQYF. The chain joins TRBV13 to TRBJ2-5, with TRBD2 identical over 7 bases. Germline loops: CDR1 PRHDT, CDR2 FYEKMQ (reference sequence). V shed 5 bases and J 2 bases; nucleotides not matched to a gene: 5. This CDR3 is 14 amino acids long.

This clonotype was counted many times. The chain is built from TRBV6-1 and TRBJ2-3; D is ambiguous. The ends were cut back, 7 bases at V and 5 bases at J, with 10 bases in the middle. The CDR3 length is 12 residues. Looked up from germline, CDR1 is MNHNS and CDR2 is SASEGT. CDR3: CASTSPVDTQYF. The CDR3 coding sequence is TGTGCCAGCACTTCCCCTGTAGATACGCAGTATTTT.

This clonotype was detected ten times or more. V usage is TRBV18 and J usage is TRBJ2-7; D is unresolved. V dropped 5 bases and J dropped 0 bases, with 8 bases sitting between them. This CDR3 has 13 amino acids. CDR1 and CDR2 (germline): KGHSH, LQKENI. As DNA, the CDR3 is TGTGCCAGCTCATCATCACCCTCCTACGAGCAGTACTTC. Translating it yields CASSSSPSYEQYF.

This clonotype has ten or more counts. The chain is built from TRBV30 and TRBJ2-1; the match to TRBD1 covers 10 bases. The CDR3 loop spans 16 amino acids. Germline CDR1 is GTSNPN and CDR2 is SVGIG (reference sequence). The V segment lost 2 bases and the J segment 5 bases; nucleotides outside the gene matches: 9. CDR3 bases: TGTGCCTGGAGTAGGCGTTTAGGACAGGGGGACAATGAGCAGTTCTTC. Its protein product is CAWSRRLGQGDNEQFF. The complete variable domain, with remaining parts taken from reference TRBV30 and TRBJ2-1, reads SQTIHQWPATLVQPVGSPLSLECTVEGTSNPNLYWYRQAAGRGLQLLFYSVGIGQISSEVPQNLSASRPQDRQFILSSKKLLLSDSGFYLCAWSRRLGQGDNEQFFGPGTRLTVL.

This clonotype was seen ten or more times. The V and J genes are TRBV7-3 and TRBJ2-3; TRBD2 aligns across 8 bases. Per the germline V gene, CDR1 is SGHTA and CDR2 is FQGTGA. Losses at the gene ends were 4 bases for V and 3 bases for J; bases not matched to a gene: 6. The CDR3 is 15 amino acids. The CDR3 is CASSSSGGFTDTQYF. In DNA form, the CDR3 reads TGTGCCAGCAGCTCCAGCGGGGGTTTTACAGATACGCAGTATTTT.

This clonotype has a count of ten or more. This rearrangement joins TRBV7-9 to TRBJ1-2; D unresolved. Trimming stripped 1 base from V and 9 bases from J, with 12 bases between. This CDR3 is built from 13 residues. Germline-derived CDR1 and CDR2 are SEHNR and FQNEAQ (reference sequence). CDR3 residues: CASSLDVARSYTF. CDR3 nucleotide sequence: TGTGCCAGCAGCTTAGACGTAGCCAGGAGCTACACCTTC.

This sequence joins TRBV6-2 or TRBV6-3 and TRBJ2-2; 10 bases align to TRBD1. The V gene end was trimmed by 6 bases and the J gene end by 7 bases; junction bases not matched to a gene: 8. The CDR3 runs 15 residues. Germline values: CDR1 MNHEY, CDR2 SVGEGT. This CDR3 is CASRTGTGVDGELFF. The CDR3 region has the DNA TGTGCCAGCAGAACCGGGACAGGGGTGGACGGGGAGCTGTTTTTT.

This clonotype was seen only a few times. The V call is TRBV7-3, the J call TRBJ1-1; D remains unclear. V was trimmed by 5 bases and J by 1 base, leaving 14 bases between them. CDR3 size: 15 residues. CDR1 and CDR2 from the germline V gene are SGHTA and FQGTGA. CDR3: CASSPLVAGNTEAFF. In nucleotides, the CDR3 is TGTGCCAGCAGCCCCCTCGTGGCAGGGAACACTGAAGCTTTCTTT.

This clonotype appeared many times. The V and J genes are TRBV12-3 or TRBV12-4 and TRBJ1-2; the D gene is possibly TRBD1 (6 bases). The CDR3 loop spans 14 amino acids. The ends were cut back, 4 bases at V and 5 bases at J, with 14 bases in the middle. The CDR3 region is CASSSHRERYGYTF. CDR3 nucleotide sequence: TGTGCCAGCAGTTCTCACAGGGAGAGGTATGGCTACACCTTC.

Many counts were recorded for this clonotype. DNA of the CDR3: TGTGCCAGCAGCCCTGTGGGGACTAGATTGGATGAGCAGTTCTTC. This sequence encodes CASSPVGTRLDEQFF. The chain has TRBV3-1 and TRBJ2-1; TRBD2 matches 8 bases. J gave up 8 bases and V 4 bases, and 10 bases lay outside the gene matches. The V gene's germline CDR1 is LGHDT and CDR2 YNNKEL (reference sequence). CDR3 length: 15 amino acids.

This clonotype appeared many times. CDR3 amino acids: CASSEAHSYGYTF. The CDR3, as DNA: TGTGCCAGCAGTGAAGCGCACAGCTATGGCTACACCTTC. The chain is built from TRBV6-1 and TRBJ1-2; D not resolved. The CDR3 extends over 13 amino acids. The germline CDR1 and CDR2 sequences are MNHNS and SASEGT. Trimming cost V 0 bases and J 4 bases, with 6 bases left between them.

This clonotype was counted many times. This chain links TRBV2 with TRBJ2-1, with a weak D call TRBD2 (5 bases). The CDR3 runs to 18 residues. Trimming removed 0 bases at V and 7 bases at J, with 22 bases between. Germline V gene data show CDR1 as SNHLY and CDR2 as FYNNEI. The CDR3 coding sequence is TGTGCCAGCAGTGAAGCATCTAGCATGGAACTCATTTGGAATGAGCAGTTCTTC. This translates into CASSEASSMELIWNEQFF.

This clonotype occurred many times. The rearrangement links TRBV20-1 to TRBJ2-3; D is uncertain. The CDR3 consists of 12 residues. CDR1 DFQATT and CDR2 SNEGSKA come from the germline V gene (reference sequence). Trimming stripped 3 bases from V and 5 bases from J, with 9 bases between. In nucleotides, the CDR3 is TGCAGTGCTAGTATTGTGGGAGATACGCAGTATTTT. Its protein product is CSASIVGDTQYF.

A few counts support this clonotype. V gene TRBV20-1 combines with J gene TRBJ2-3; weak D call: TRBD2 (7 bases). In germline, CDR1 is DFQATT, CDR2 SNEGSKA (reference sequence). CDR3 length: 16 residues. V lost 1 base to trimming and J lost 4 bases, with 18 bases between them. CDR3 in DNA: TGCAGTGCTAGAGGAGGGGGGGGCCGAGTATCAGATACGCAGTATTTT. Protein sequence: CSARGGGGRVSDTQYF.

This clonotype was recorded at least ten times. This chain links TRBV28 with TRBJ1-5; 10 positions match TRBD1. CDR3 size: 15 residues. Germline values: CDR1 MDHEN, CDR2 SYDVKM. Trimming took 5 bases from V and 6 from J; bases not matched to a gene: 7. CDR3 sequence reads: CASSPTGGLGQPQHF. CDR3 sequence (DNA): TGTGCCAGCAGTCCGACAGGGGGCCTAGGTCAGCCCCAGCATTTT.

This clonotype occurred many times. This chain links TRBV6-1 with TRBJ2-1; 7 bases are a match to TRBD2. Germline V gene sequence: CDR1 MNHNS, CDR2 SASEGT. The CDR3 sequence is 15 residues long. Trimming removed 7 bases from V and 7 bases from J; junction bases left unmatched: 13. CDR3 sequence (DNA): TGTGCCAGCACCCAGCAGTGGGGGGGGTTTAATGAGCAGTTCTTC. This encodes CASTQQWGGFNEQFF.

There are many counts of this clonotype. The V call is TRBV6-1, the J call TRBJ1-1, with 7 bases fitting TRBD1. Germline V gene lookup returns CDR1 MNHNS and CDR2 SASEGT. With V trimmed by 0 bases and J by 0 bases, 7 bases remained unmatched. The CDR3 extends over 17 amino acids. CDR3 bases: TGTGCCAGCAGTGAAGCGGGACAGAGAACCGTGAACACTGAAGCTTTCTTT. It specifies CASSEAGQRTVNTEAFF.

This clonotype was found a few times. An end of the junction differs from the germline gene, which may be a read error. The chain uses TRBV10-1 and TRBJ1-1, with TRBD1 identical over 9 bases. Germline CDR1 is WNHNN and CDR2 is SYGVQD (reference sequence). CDR3 length: 14 amino acids. The CDR3 nucleotides are TGCGCCAGCAGTGAGGGGACAGGGAACACTGGAGCTTTCTTT. Its translation is CASSEGTGNTGAFF.

There are a few counts of this clonotype. V usage is TRBV7-9 and J usage is TRBJ1-1, with 9 bases fitting TRBD1. With V trimmed by 1 base and J by 3 bases, 12 bases remained unmatched. The CDR3 extends over 18 amino acids. Germline loops: CDR1 SEHNR, CDR2 FQNEAQ (reference sequence). CDR3 bases: TGTGCCAGCAGCTTAGGTAGGGACAGGGTCTGGGTGGACACTGAAGCTTTCTTT. This codes for CASSLGRDRVWVDTEAFF.

This clonotype was picked up many times. The V call is TRBV7-6, the J call TRBJ2-7; D unclear. Trimming stripped 1 base from V and 10 bases from J, with 14 bases between. This CDR3 has 13 residues. CDR1 is SGHVS, CDR2 FNYEAQ, per germline. CDR3 DNA sequence: TGTGCCAGCAGCTTAGTCTCCTCGTCCGAACAGTACTTC. Protein product: CASSLVSSSEQYF.

This chain connects TRBV27 to TRBJ2-1; possibly TRBD1 for D (5 bases). From germline, CDR1 is MNHEY and CDR2 SMNVEV (reference sequence). This CDR3 has 14 amino acids. V was clipped by 6 bases and J by 4 bases, with 13 bases between them. The chain's CDR3 is CASSMDTKYNEQFF. For the CDR3, the DNA is TGTGCCAGCAGCATGGACACGAAATACAATGAGCAGTTCTTC.

This clonotype was seen ten or more times. CDR3 protein: CAWSMEVNQPQHF. For the CDR3, the DNA is TGTGCCTGGAGTATGGAGGTTAATCAGCCCCAGCATTTT. The chain is built from TRBV30 and TRBJ1-5, with D unresolved. The CDR3 loop spans 13 amino acids. V lost 2 bases and J 4 bases, leaving 9 bases between the germline ends. Per germline, CDR1 GTSNPN and CDR2 SVGIG (reference sequence).

The table lists this clonotype with a few counts. The chain has TRBV12-3 or TRBV12-4 and TRBJ2-2; D not certain. The CDR3 sequence is 16 residues long. Between the trimmed V and J ends, which lost 6 bases and 0 bases, there was a span of 14 bases. The CDR3 loop reads CASRYSNPTNTGELFF. The CDR3 bases are TGTGCCAGCAGATATTCGAACCCGACGAACACCGGGGAGCTGTTTTTT.

This clonotype was detected ten times or more. The chain recombines TRBV28 with TRBJ2-7, with 7 bases fitting TRBD1. CDR3 length: 14 residues. V shed 9 bases and J 2 bases; nucleotides not matched to a gene: 10. The germline CDR1 and CDR2 sequences are MDHEN and SYDVKM. The CDR3 bases are TGTGCCAGTACCTCGGGGCAGGGGGCCTACGAGCAGTACTTC. It encodes CASTSGQGAYEQYF.

This clonotype was counted ten times or more. In nucleotides, the CDR3 is TGTGCCAGCAGTGAAAATTCGGCGGACAGCCTGAACACTGAAGCTTTCTTT. Translated, it gives CASSENSADSLNTEAFF. The gene calls are TRBV2 and TRBJ1-1; a possible D gene is TRBD1 (6 bases). The CDR3 totals 17 residues. Germline loops: CDR1 SNHLY, CDR2 FYNNEI. V was trimmed by 2 bases and J by 0 bases, leaving 16 bases between them.

This clonotype was observed many times. This chain connects TRBV14 to TRBJ1-1; D is unclear. Germline lookup yields CDR1 SGHDN and CDR2 FVKESK. Trimming left V 1 base short and J 7 bases short, with 19 bases between. This CDR3 spans 16 amino acids. CDR3 nucleotides: TGTGCCAGCAGCCAAGCCAAACAGACTTGGCGTGGTGAAGCTTTCTTT. Protein: CASSQAKQTWRGEAFF.

At least ten counts were recorded for this clonotype. This chain links TRBV30 with TRBJ2-3; no clear D gene. This CDR3 region has 11 residues. Germline V gives CDR1 GTSNPN, CDR2 SVGIG (reference sequence). The V end was cut by 2 bases, the J end by 4 bases, with 4 bases between. The CDR3 loop reads CAWSSADTQYF. The CDR3 DNA reads as TGTGCCTGGAGTTCGGCAGATACGCAGTATTTT.

Only a few counts were recorded for this clonotype. This chain uses TRBV28 with TRBJ2-7; D is undetermined. The ends were cut back, 5 bases at V and 1 base at J, with 12 bases in the middle. In germline, CDR1 is MDHEN, CDR2 SYDVKM. The CDR3 runs 14 residues. CDR3 sequence: CASSINDKSYEQYF. CDR3 in DNA: TGTGCCAGCAGTATAAATGACAAGTCCTACGAGCAGTACTTC.